The 14 T cell receptor beta chains given below trace back to one sample, sequenced in a study of OX40 agonist ivuxolimab in advanced cancers. Measured with immunoSEQ multiplex PCR; TCRdb has only the in-frame clones, and not every one. The sample lists 53,000 or so clones, around 85% occurring once. Material: CD4+ or CD8+ T cells sorted from blood, obtained in a trial of the OX40 agonist ivuxolimab. Receptor source: an adult with an advanced solid tumor such as melanoma, head and neck, liver or kidney cancer.

This rearrangement joins TRBV5-1 to TRBJ1-2; tentatively, D is TRBD1 (6 bases). V shed 0 bases and J shed 8 bases, with 8 bases lying between them. The CDR3 has 12 residues. Germline values: CDR1 SGHRS, CDR2 YFSETQ. The CDR3 loop is CASSLEGEGYTF. As DNA, the CDR3 is TGCGCCAGCAGCTTGGAGGGGGAGGGCTACACCTTC.

The rearrangement joins TRBV6-4 to TRBJ1-5; no firm D call. The CDR3 extends over 11 amino acids. CDR1 is MRHNA, CDR2 SNTAGT, per germline. Trimming shortened V by 4 bases and J by 6 bases, and 4 bases separated the two germline ends. The CDR3 DNA reads TGTGCCAGCAGTGTGGGTCAGCCCCAGCATTTT. Translated: CASSVGQPQHF.

This clone was counted ten times or more. At one end the junction does not follow the germline gene, possibly because of a read error. This chain uses TRBV19 with TRBJ1-3; D unresolved. Germline-derived CDR1 and CDR2 are LNHDA and SQIVND (reference sequence). CDR3 length equals 9 residues. The CDR3 nucleotides read TGTGCCAGTAGTATCCCCACCCATTTT. Its protein product is CASSIPTHF.

This chain uses TRBV30 with TRBJ1-2; D is perhaps TRBD1 (5 bases). Germline V gene data show CDR1 as GTSNPN and CDR2 as SVGIG (reference sequence). Trimming removed 0 bases at V and 2 bases at J, with 10 bases between. This CDR3 contains 14 residues. In DNA form, the CDR3 reads TGTGCCTGGAGTGTACAGAGGGACAACTATGGCTACACCTTC. This translates into CAWSVQRDNYGYTF.

The rearrangement links TRBV29-1 to TRBJ1-1; D ambiguous. Germline V lookup: CDR1 SQVTM, CDR2 ANQGSEA. The CDR3 sequence is 11 residues long. V was cut by 3 bases and J by 0 bases, with 2 bases left in between. The CDR3 region is CSVDMNTEAFF. For the CDR3, the DNA is TGCAGCGTTGATATGAACACTGAAGCTTTCTTT.

This chain joins TRBV5-1 and TRBJ2-6; no definite D call. This CDR3 is built from 13 residues. The germline gives CDR1 SGHRS, CDR2 YFSETQ. The V end lost 7 bases, the J end lost 1 base, and 6 bases lay between the germline ends. In DNA form, the CDR3 reads TGCGCCAGCCAAGAGTCTGGGGCCAACGTCCTGACTTTC. This sequence encodes CASQESGANVLTF.

The chain recombines TRBV10-3 with TRBJ2-3; D call uncertain. Germline CDR1 and CDR2: ENHRY and SYGVKD. Trimming stripped 4 bases from V and 0 bases from J, with 8 bases between. The CDR3 is 14 amino acids. The CDR3 DNA sequence: TGTGCCATCAGTGTCGGATATAGCACAGATACGCAGTATTTT. Amino acid sequence: CAISVGYSTDTQYF.

The rearrangement joins TRBV5-4 to TRBJ1-1; D is undetermined. From germline, CDR1 is SGHNT and CDR2 YYREEE (reference sequence). V lost 0 bases, J lost 1 base, and 4 bases lay in between. The length of the CDR3 is 13 residues. DNA for the CDR3: TGTGCCAGCAGCTTGGACTGGAACACTGAAGCTTTCTTT. It encodes CASSLDWNTEAFF.

For the CDR3, the DNA is TGTGCCAGCAGCCCGAGACTAGCGGGAGTCCCCGGGGCCAACGTCCTGACTTTC. Translated, it gives CASSPRLAGVPGANVLTF. The genes are TRBV9 and TRBJ2-6, with 12 positions matching TRBD2. Trimming took 4 bases from V and 4 from J; bases not matched to a gene: 9. Germline CDR1 reads SGDLS; CDR2 reads YYNGEE. The CDR3 has 18 residues.

The CDR3 DNA sequence: TGCGCCAGCAGCCCACGACAGGGAACGGCCTACGAGCAGTACTTC. It specifies CASSPRQGTAYEQYF. The J gene is TRBJ2-7, the V gene TRBV5-1; 7 nucleotides align to TRBD1. V lost 4 bases to trimming and J lost 2 bases; unmatched junction nucleotides: 9. Germline V lookup: CDR1 SGHRS, CDR2 YFSETQ. This CDR3 region has 15 residues.

This chain connects TRBV7-9 to TRBJ1-2, with no clear D. V lost 2 bases, J lost 4 bases, and 8 bases lay in between. The CDR3 length is 13 residues. From germline, CDR1 is SEHNR and CDR2 FQNEAQ (reference sequence). The CDR3, as DNA: TGTGCCAGCAGCTTATCCGGGTTCTATGGCTACACCTTC. Amino acid sequence: CASSLSGFYGYTF.

The sample holds one count of this clone. The chain combines TRBV19 with TRBJ1-2; D not resolved. V was cut by 5 bases and J by 2 bases, with 9 bases left in between. Germline values: CDR1 LNHDA, CDR2 SQIVND (reference sequence). This CDR3 is 13 amino acids long. The CDR3 nucleotides read TGTGCCAGTAGTGACACCGGCAACTATGGCTACACCTTC. It is translated as CASSDTGNYGYTF.

This sequence joins TRBV30 and TRBJ1-1; perhaps TRBD1 as D (5 bases). Trimming removed 0 bases at V and 7 bases at J, with 6 bases between. The CDR3 contains 11 residues. CDR1 is GTSNPN, CDR2 SVGIG, per germline (reference sequence). The CDR3: CAWSVQDEAFF. Here the CDR3 DNA reads TGTGCCTGGAGTGTACAGGATGAAGCTTTCTTT. The variable domain in full, completed from reference TRBV30 and TRBJ1-1, reads SQTIHQWPATLVQPVGSPLSLECTVEGTSNPNLYWYRQAAGRGLQLLFYSVGIGQISSEVPQNLSASRPQDRQFILSSKKLLLSDSGFYLCAWSVQDEAFFGQGTRLTVV.

This clone was observed a single time. Other DNA sequences in this specimen translate into the identical CDR3. The chain uses TRBV28 and TRBJ2-1; 11 nucleotides align to TRBD2. This CDR3 is 17 amino acids long. Germline V gene data show CDR1 as MDHEN and CDR2 as SYDVKM. The junction had 2 bases not matched to a gene; V was cut back by 0 bases and J by 1 base. CDR3 DNA: TGTGCCAGCAGTTTATGGAGGACTAGCGGGTCCTACAATGAGCAGTTCTTC. It yields the protein CASSLWRTSGSYNEQFF. Filled out from reference TRBV28 and TRBJ2-1, the complete variable domain reads DVKVTQSSRYLVKRTGEKVFLECVQDMDHENMFWYRQDPGLGLRLIYFSYDVKMKEKGDIPEGYSVSREKKERFSLILESASTNQTSMYLCASSLWRTSGSYNEQFFGPGTRLTVL.